One sample yielded the 10 T cell receptor beta chains listed below, sequenced in a study of blood T cell repertoires in COVID-19. Produced via immunoSEQ multiplex PCR; TCRdb's table is partial and in-frame only. The sample yields just over 250,000 clones, about 91% seen once. Input material: peripheral blood. The receptors shown here come from a young adult with COVID-19, enrolled during active disease.

The V gene is TRBV7-2, the J gene TRBJ1-1, with a weak D call TRBD1 (5 bases). Germline CDR1 SGHTA, CDR2 FQGNSA. The CDR3 sequence is 15 residues long. V lost 5 bases to trimming and J lost 4 bases, with 17 bases between them. Here the CDR3 DNA reads TGTGCCAGCAGCCCTATAAGTGGGGCCGGCACTGAAGCTTTCTTT. Translation gives CASSPISGAGTEAFF.

The chain joins TRBV5-6 to TRBJ2-7, with TRBD1 matching over 7 bases. The V segment lost 9 bases and the J segment 2 bases; nucleotides outside the gene matches: 17. The CDR3 extends over 16 amino acids. Germline V gene data show CDR1 as SGHDT and CDR2 as YYEEEE. The DNA of the CDR3 is TGTGCCACTTTCTCGGCCCTCCGGGACAGACCCTACGAGCAGTACTTC. Protein sequence: CATFSALRDRPYEQYF.

The CDR3 reads CASSFQRGEQYF. The CDR3 DNA reads TGTGCCAGCAGCTTTCAACGGGGAGAGCAGTACTTC. V is TRBV7-8 and J is TRBJ2-7, with TRBD2 as a possible D gene (5 bases). This CDR3 has 12 residues. Per the germline V gene, CDR1 is SGHVS and CDR2 is FQNEAQ. V was trimmed by 3 bases and J by 7 bases, leaving 10 bases between them.

This clone turned up a few times. The chain is built from TRBV7-8 and TRBJ1-1; D gene unclear. Between the trimmed V and J ends, which lost 1 base and 4 bases, there was a span of 19 bases. The CDR3 spans 17 residues. Germline lookup yields CDR1 SGHVS and CDR2 FQNEAQ. The chain's CDR3 is CASSLVRDPRILTEAFF. CDR3 DNA: TGTGCCAGCAGCTTAGTTCGTGACCCCAGGATTCTCACTGAAGCTTTCTTT.

The rearrangement joins TRBV2 to TRBJ1-2; 7 nucleotides agree with TRBD1. CDR3 size: 18 residues. Trimming cost V 3 bases and J 0 bases; bases outside gene matches: 13. CDR1 SNHLY and CDR2 FYNNEI come from the germline V gene. CDR3 residues: CASSDTVERDRANYGYTF. CDR3 in DNA: TGTGCCAGCAGTGATACTGTCGAAAGGGACAGAGCTAACTATGGCTACACCTTC.

The rearrangement uses TRBV19 and TRBJ1-5; weak D call: TRBD1 (5 bases). The germline V gene encodes CDR1 LNHDA and CDR2 SQIVND (reference sequence). The CDR3 covers 15 residues. The V end was cut by 4 bases, the J end by 2 bases, with 12 bases between. CDR3 region: CASSSAGWGNQPQHF. As DNA, the CDR3 is TGTGCCAGTAGTAGCGCAGGGTGGGGCAATCAGCCCCAGCATTTT.

The chain uses TRBV4-1 and TRBJ2-1; TRBD1 matches 7 bases. V lost 3 bases to trimming and J lost 16 bases; unmatched junction nucleotides: 12. Germline assignment: CDR1 MGHRA and CDR2 YSYEKL. The CDR3 extends over 13 amino acids. CDR3 sequence (DNA): TGCGCCAGCAGCCATGATGACAGGGTGTTTACATTCTTC. It translates to CASSHDDRVFTFF.

The chain recombines TRBV6-4 with TRBJ2-1, with TRBD2 as a possible D gene (6 bases). Trimming removed 5 bases from V and 8 bases from J, with 13 bases in between. CDR3 length: 13 residues. The germline V gene encodes CDR1 MRHNA and CDR2 SNTAGT. The CDR3 region is CASSYRLGDEQFF. The DNA of the CDR3 is TGTGCCAGCAGTTATCGACTAGGCGATGAGCAGTTCTTC.

The V call is TRBV20-1, the J call TRBJ2-1; D remains unclear. CDR3 length: 11 residues. Trimming removed 3 bases at V and 7 bases at J, with 7 bases between. Looked up from germline, CDR1 is DFQATT and CDR2 is SNEGSKA (reference sequence). CDR3 sequence: CSASQANEQFF. CDR3 in DNA: TGCAGTGCTAGCCAGGCTAATGAGCAGTTCTTC.

Details on this clone: Other DNA sequences in the sample encode the same CDR3. V gene TRBV6-2 or TRBV6-3 combines with J gene TRBJ1-3; 7 bases match TRBD1. After removal of 6 bases from V and 6 bases from J, the junction contained 5 bases not matched to a gene. There are 13 residues in the CDR3. Per the germline V gene, CDR1 is MNHEY and CDR2 is SVGEGT. The CDR3 DNA reads as TGTGCCAGCAGCTCGACAGGGTTAAACACCATATATTTT. Translation: CASSSTGLNTIYF.